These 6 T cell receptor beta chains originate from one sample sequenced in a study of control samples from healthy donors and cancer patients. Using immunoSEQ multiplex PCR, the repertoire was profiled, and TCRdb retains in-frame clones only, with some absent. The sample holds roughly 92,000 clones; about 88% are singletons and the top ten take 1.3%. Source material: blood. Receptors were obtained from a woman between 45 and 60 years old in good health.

Here the CDR3 reads CASNRGAKNNYGYTF. In DNA form, the CDR3 reads TGTGCCAGTAACCGGGGGGCCAAGAACAACTATGGCTACACCTTC. The chain links TRBV19 to TRBJ1-2; tentative D call: TRBD1 (6 bases). Germline V gene sequence: CDR1 LNHDA, CDR2 SQIVND (reference sequence). The V gene lost 7 bases and the J gene lost 2 bases, with 17 bases spanning the gap. This CDR3 spans 15 amino acids.

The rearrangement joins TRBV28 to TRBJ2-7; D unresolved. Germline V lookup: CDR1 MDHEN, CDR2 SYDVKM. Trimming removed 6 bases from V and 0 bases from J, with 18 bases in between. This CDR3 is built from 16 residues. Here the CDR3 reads CASSLALGLNSYEQYF. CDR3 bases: TGTGCCAGCAGCCTCGCCCTGGGCCTAAACTCCTACGAGCAGTACTTC.

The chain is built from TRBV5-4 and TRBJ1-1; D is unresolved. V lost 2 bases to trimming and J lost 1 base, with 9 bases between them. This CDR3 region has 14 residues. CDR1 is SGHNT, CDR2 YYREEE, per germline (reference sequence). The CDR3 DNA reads TGTGCCAGCAGCTTCGGAGGGAGGAACACTGAAGCTTTCTTT. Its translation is CASSFGGRNTEAFF.

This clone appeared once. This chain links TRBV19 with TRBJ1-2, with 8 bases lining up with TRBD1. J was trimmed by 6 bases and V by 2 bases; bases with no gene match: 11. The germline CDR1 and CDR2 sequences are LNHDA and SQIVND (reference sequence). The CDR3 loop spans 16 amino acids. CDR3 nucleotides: TGTGCCAGTAGTATAACCCTTTGGACAGGGCGGGATGGCTACACCTTC. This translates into CASSITLWTGRDGYTF.

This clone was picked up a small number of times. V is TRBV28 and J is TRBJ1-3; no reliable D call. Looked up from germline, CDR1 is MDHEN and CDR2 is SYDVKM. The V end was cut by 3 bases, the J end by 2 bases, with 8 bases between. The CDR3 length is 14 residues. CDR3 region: CASSFREAGNTIYF. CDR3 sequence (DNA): TGTGCCAGCAGTTTTAGGGAAGCTGGAAACACCATATATTTT.

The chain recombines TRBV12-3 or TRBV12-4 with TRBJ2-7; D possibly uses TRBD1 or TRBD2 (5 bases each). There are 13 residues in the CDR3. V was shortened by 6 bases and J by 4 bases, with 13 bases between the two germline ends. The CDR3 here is CASRPMGTYEQYF. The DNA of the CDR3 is TGTGCCAGCAGACCTATGGGGACGTACGAGCAGTACTTC.